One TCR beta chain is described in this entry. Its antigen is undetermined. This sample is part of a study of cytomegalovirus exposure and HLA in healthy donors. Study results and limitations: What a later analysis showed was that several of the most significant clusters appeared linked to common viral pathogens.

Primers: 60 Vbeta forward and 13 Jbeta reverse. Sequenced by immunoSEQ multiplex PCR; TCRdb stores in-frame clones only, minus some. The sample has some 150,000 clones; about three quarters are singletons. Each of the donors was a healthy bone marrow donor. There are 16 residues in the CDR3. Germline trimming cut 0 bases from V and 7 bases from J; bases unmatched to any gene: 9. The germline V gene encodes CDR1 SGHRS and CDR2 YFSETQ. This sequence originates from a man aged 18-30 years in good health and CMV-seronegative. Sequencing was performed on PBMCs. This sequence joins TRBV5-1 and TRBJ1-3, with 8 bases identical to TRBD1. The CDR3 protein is CASSLAPGTGGNTIYF. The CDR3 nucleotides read TGCGCCAGCAGCTTGGCCCCCGGGACAGGAGGGAACACCATATATTTT.